This is a list of T cell receptor beta chains from one sample in a study of T cells in Graves' hyperthyroidism and ophthalmopathy. A single record per CDR3 protein comes from TCRdb applying MiXCR to the multiplex PCR reads. The sample gives 500,000 to 600,000 distinct CDR3 sequences, just over 45% of which show up once; under 20% is in the top ten. Sequences were obtained from peripheral blood or thyroid tissue (not recorded which). These receptors were collected from an adult woman with Graves' disease, either hyperthyroidism or ophthalmopathy (not recorded which). The CDR3 runs from the conserved cysteine through the conserved F or W. The D gene is left open where the match is weak. Only part of the rows carry a size: once, few, many, or a class if the clone is expanded.

v_gene: TRBV2; d_gene: TRBD1; abundance: NA; j_gene: TRBJ1-3; CDR3nt: TGTGCCAGCAGTCCTCTCTGGGGACAGGGCGGCATATATTTT; CDR3aa: CASSPLWGQGGIYF
v_gene: TRBV28; d_gene: NA; abundance: NA; j_gene: TRBJ2-2; CDR3nt: TGTGCCGGATCCGTGGATACGAACACCGGGGAGCTGTTTTTT; CDR3aa: CAGSVDTNTGELFF
v_gene: TRBV20-1; d_gene: TRBD1; abundance: many; j_gene: TRBJ1-3; CDR3nt: TGCAGTGCGGGACAGGGGGGAAACACCATATATTTT; CDR3aa: CSAGQGGNTIYF
v_gene: TRBV29-1; d_gene: NA; abundance: many; j_gene: TRBJ2-2; CDR3nt: TGCAGCGTTGAAGTAGAGGGGCAAGGGGCCGGGGAGCTGTTTTTT; CDR3aa: CSVEVEGQGAGELFF
v_gene: TRBV24-1; d_gene: NA; abundance: NA; j_gene: TRBJ2-5; CDR3nt: TGTGCCACCAGTGACAGCAGGAGAGGGGAGCAGTACTTC; CDR3aa: CATSDSRRGEQYF
v_gene: TRBV20-1; d_gene: NA; abundance: many; j_gene: TRBJ2-7; CDR3nt: TGCAGTGCTAGCTTCCCGAGGGGGGTAAACGAGCAGTACTTC; CDR3aa: CSASFPRGVNEQYF
v_gene: TRBV9; d_gene: NA; abundance: many; j_gene: TRBJ1-1; CDR3nt: TGTGCCAGCAGCGTCGCCCAGGACCGCACTGAAGCTTTCTTT; CDR3aa: CASSVAQDRTEAFF
v_gene: TRBV5-8; d_gene: NA; abundance: many; j_gene: TRBJ1-1; CDR3nt: TGTGCCAGCAGCCTACCAGGGCCCGAAGCTTTCTTT; CDR3aa: CASSLPGPEAFF
v_gene: TRBV6-1; d_gene: NA; abundance: NA; j_gene: TRBJ2-7; CDR3nt: TGTGCCAGCAGTGAAGCGGGGCAGTACTTC; CDR3aa: CASSEAGQYF
v_gene: TRBV10-3; d_gene: NA; abundance: few; j_gene: TRBJ2-5; CDR3nt: TGTGCCATCAGTGAGGAGGGGACGAAACAAGAGACCCAGTACTTC; CDR3aa: CAISEEGTKQETQYF
v_gene: TRBV28; d_gene: NA; abundance: NA; j_gene: TRBJ1-5; CDR3nt: TGTGCCAGCAGTTCAGGGTATCATCAGCCCCAGCATTTT; CDR3aa: CASSSGYHQPQHF
v_gene: TRBV29-1; d_gene: TRBD1; abundance: NA; j_gene: TRBJ2-5; CDR3nt: TGCAGAGCACAGGGGATCGGAGAGACCCAGTACTTC; CDR3aa: CRAQGIGETQYF
v_gene: TRBV7-2; d_gene: NA; abundance: NA; j_gene: TRBJ1-4; CDR3nt: TGCGCCAGCAGCCAAGGCCACGGGAATAATGAAAAACTGTTTTTT; CDR3aa: CASSQGHGNNEKLFF